The 32 T cell receptor beta chains reported below all come from one sample, sequenced in a study of T cell repertoires in cytomegalovirus infection. The antigens these receptors bind are not known. From the reads, TCRdb called clonotypes with MiXCR, one entry per CDR3 protein. The top ten hold about an eighth of the sample, which has 300,000 to 400,000 distinct CDR3 sequences, 25% seen once. The sample in question was cultured PBMCs, obtained from culture after CMV antigen stimulation. The receptors stem from a human donor in good health (CMV status not recorded). Some clones in this sample may be carry-over from other donors' samples.

This clonotype was found a few times. This chain joins TRBV7-6 and TRBJ2-1; 11 nucleotides match TRBD1. Germline CDR1 SGHVS, CDR2 FNYEAQ. V gave up 0 bases and J gave up 6 bases; unmatched junction bases: 1. There are 15 residues in the CDR3. The CDR3 region is CASSLAGTGGNEQFF. Here the CDR3 DNA reads TGTGCCAGCAGCTTAGCGGGGACAGGGGGCAATGAGCAGTTCTTC.

This clonotype was seen a handful of times. V and J are TRBV7-6 and TRBJ2-5, with D maybe TRBD1 (6 bases). V dropped 5 bases and J dropped 2 bases, with 21 bases sitting between them. CDR1 is SGHVS and CDR2 is FNYEAQ in the germline V gene. This CDR3 is 17 amino acids long. The CDR3 here is CASSNHRAARLQETQYF. DNA of the CDR3: TGTGCCAGCAGCAACCACAGGGCCGCTAGGTTACAAGAGACCCAGTACTTC.

In this sample, this clonotype turned up many times. J is TRBJ2-5 and V is TRBV7-8; possibly TRBD2 for D (6 bases). Between the trimmed V and J ends, which lost 3 bases and 2 bases, there was a span of 10 bases. The CDR3 covers 14 residues. CDR1 and CDR2 from the germline V gene are SGHVS and FQNEAQ. The CDR3 region has the DNA TGTGCCAGCAGCTTTGAGCGGGTTCAAGAGACCCAGTACTTC. This translates into CASSFERVQETQYF.

This clonotype has a count of ten or more. The V gene is TRBV6-2 or TRBV6-3, the J gene TRBJ2-1; maybe TRBD2 (6 bases). The CDR3 is made up of 15 amino acids. Trimming shortened V by 4 bases and J by 7 bases, and 17 bases separated the two germline ends. Germline-derived CDR1 and CDR2 are MNHEY and SVGEGT. The CDR3 spells CASSSPAGRRNEQFF. The CDR3 DNA sequence: TGTGCCAGCAGTTCGCCCGCGGGACGGCGAAATGAGCAGTTCTTC.

The chain combines TRBV7-3 with TRBJ2-5; the D gene could be TRBD1 or TRBD2 (6 bases each). CDR1 and CDR2 from the germline V gene are SGHTA and FQGTGA. V lost 5 bases to trimming and J lost 5 bases, with 21 bases between them. This CDR3 comprises 16 residues. CDR3 loop: CASSAIGTPGRETQYF. The DNA of the CDR3 is TGTGCCAGCAGCGCAATTGGGACACCGGGGAGGGAGACCCAGTACTTC.

In DNA, the CDR3 is TGTGCCAGCAGCTTAGCCGGGATCGAGACCCAGTACTTC. Translated: CASSLAGIETQYF. The chain has TRBV7-2 and TRBJ2-5; the D gene is possibly TRBD2 (5 bases). V dropped 0 bases and J dropped 5 bases, with 7 bases sitting between them. The germline CDR1 and CDR2 sequences are SGHTA and FQGNSA. There are 13 residues in the CDR3. Together with reference TRBV7-2 and TRBJ2-5, the CDR3 gives the full variable domain: GAGVSQSPSNKVTEKGKDVELRCDPISGHTALYWYRQSLGQGLEFLIYFQGNSAPDKSGLPSDRFSAERTGGSVSTLTIQRTQQEDSAVYLCASSLAGIETQYFGPGTRLLVL.

The sample holds a few counts of this clonotype. This chain joins TRBV10-3 and TRBJ2-1, with TRBD2 matching 13 bases. Germline V gives CDR1 ENHRY, CDR2 SYGVKD. This CDR3 has 17 residues. The junction had 6 bases not matched to a gene; V was cut back by 2 bases and J by 5 bases. The DNA for the CDR3 is TGTGCCATCAGTGAGACGCTCACTAGCGGGAGGGACAATGAGCAGTTCTTC. Translation: CAISETLTSGRDNEQFF.

The rearrangement uses TRBV10-3 and TRBJ2-5; perhaps TRBD1 as D (6 bases). Germline CDR1 and CDR2: ENHRY and SYGVKD. This CDR3 spans 18 amino acids. Trimming took off 0 bases at V and 1 base at J, with 18 bases between the two ends. CDR3 in DNA: TGTGCCATCAGTGAGTCGAGGCCCCTTGCAGGGGCCCAAGAGACCCAGTACTTC. Amino acid sequence: CAISESRPLAGAQETQYF.

This clonotype has just a few counts. The chain links TRBV6-6 to TRBJ2-7; D might be TRBD1 or TRBD2, each matching 6 bases. Germline V CDR1 and CDR2: MNHNY, SVGAGI (reference sequence). This CDR3 is built from 13 residues. Trimming left V 6 bases short and J 2 bases short, with 11 bases between. CDR3 DNA sequence: TGTGCCAGCAGGCGGGACACAACCTACGAGCAGTACTTC. The encoded protein is CASRRDTTYEQYF.

J is TRBJ1-5 and V is TRBV29-1, with unresolved D. The CDR3 runs 15 residues. In germline, CDR1 is SQVTM, CDR2 ANQGSEA. V dropped 5 bases and J dropped 7 bases, with 21 bases sitting between them. The CDR3 region is CSVKMAGDSRQPQHF. The CDR3 DNA reads as TGCAGCGTTAAAATGGCTGGAGATTCTCGGCAGCCCCAGCATTTT. Full variable domain (rest looked up from reference TRBV29-1 and TRBJ1-5): SAVISQKPSRDICQRGTSLTIQCQVDSQVTMMFWYRQQPGQSLTLIATANQGSEATYESGFVIDKFPISRPNLTFSTLTVSNMSPEDSSIYLCSVKMAGDSRQPQHFGDGTRLSIL.

The chain carries TRBV30 and TRBJ2-1; D remains unclear. This CDR3 has 12 amino acids. Germline V lookup: CDR1 GTSNPN, CDR2 SVGIG (reference sequence). The V end was cut by 5 bases, the J end by 2 bases, with 7 bases between. The CDR3: CAWGYPYNEQFF. Written as DNA, the CDR3 is TGTGCCTGGGGTTATCCCTACAATGAGCAGTTCTTC.

This clonotype was detected a few times. The chain couples TRBV14 to TRBJ2-1; D is uncertain. Germline V gene data show CDR1 as SGHDN and CDR2 as FVKESK. There are 13 residues in the CDR3. The germline V and J ends were trimmed by 2 bases and 9 bases, with 11 bases remaining between them. CDR3 in DNA: TGTGCCAGCAGCCAATGGGGAACCGGTGAGCAGTTCTTC. Translating it yields CASSQWGTGEQFF.

V and J are TRBV4-3 and TRBJ2-3; the D gene is possibly TRBD2 (6 bases). From germline, CDR1 is LGHNA and CDR2 YSLEER. V dropped 1 base and J dropped 5 bases, with 19 bases sitting between them. CDR3 length: 17 residues. CDR3 residues: CASSQALGSGVVDTQYF. Written as DNA, the CDR3 is TGCGCCAGCAGCCAAGCTCTCGGGTCGGGAGTGGTAGATACGCAGTATTTT.

The J gene is TRBJ2-1, the V gene TRBV7-6, with D tentatively TRBD1 or TRBD2 (5 bases each). V lost 7 bases to trimming and J lost 4 bases, with 14 bases between them. Germline assignment: CDR1 SGHVS and CDR2 FNYEAQ. The CDR3 sequence is 14 residues long. The CDR3 nucleotides are TGTGCCAGCAAGCCTGGGGGATCTTACAATGAGCAGTTCTTC. It codes for CASKPGGSYNEQFF.

This chain links TRBV12-3 or TRBV12-4 with TRBJ2-7; 9 nucleotides align to TRBD1. CDR3 length equals 16 residues. V was clipped by 2 bases and J by 6 bases; unmatched bases: 11. The CDR3 nucleotides are TGTGCCAGCAGTTTACGAATGGGACAGGGTTCCGCCGAGCAGTACTTC. Protein: CASSLRMGQGSAEQYF.

The CDR3 reads CASSSPRGPTDTQYF. CDR3 sequence (DNA): TGTGCCAGCAGCTCCCCCCGAGGTCCCACAGATACGCAGTATTTT. J is TRBJ2-3 and V is TRBV5-4, with D unresolved. CDR1 and CDR2 (germline): SGHNT, YYREEE (reference sequence). CDR3 length equals 15 residues. V lost 3 bases and J lost 2, with 13 bases in between.

The sample holds many counts of this clonotype. For the CDR3, the DNA is TGTGCCAGCAGCAAGGGCGGCGGTTACGAGCAGTACTTC. Its protein is CASSKGGGYEQYF. The V and J genes are TRBV7-2 and TRBJ2-7, with D uncertain. This CDR3 is 13 amino acids long. The germline gives CDR1 SGHTA, CDR2 FQGNSA. Trimming removed 5 bases at V and 4 bases at J, with 12 bases between.

This clonotype was observed a few times. The J gene is TRBJ2-1, the V gene TRBV28; the D is unclear. The CDR3 covers 12 residues. Per germline, CDR1 MDHEN and CDR2 SYDVKM. V shed 10 bases and J shed 3 bases, with 10 bases lying between them. The CDR3 spells CATHLDYNEQFF. The DNA for the CDR3 is TGTGCCACCCACCTTGACTACAATGAGCAGTTCTTC.

This clonotype has only a few counts. This sequence joins TRBV4-3 and TRBJ2-3; D possibly corresponds to TRBD2 (5 bases). This CDR3 contains 14 residues. The germline V gene encodes CDR1 LGHNA and CDR2 YSLEER. The V gene lost 2 bases and the J gene lost 3 bases, with 9 bases spanning the gap. In DNA, the CDR3 is TGCGCCAGCAGCCAAACCAGGACTACAGATACGCAGTATTTT. Its protein is CASSQTRTTDTQYF.

This chain connects TRBV19 to TRBJ2-7; D is unclear. The CDR3 totals 13 residues. V was trimmed by 3 bases and J by 5 bases, leaving 11 bases between them. Germline V gives CDR1 LNHDA, CDR2 SQIVND (reference sequence). CDR3: CASSMGSRNEQYV. The CDR3, as DNA: TGTGCCAGTAGTATGGGGTCCAGGAACGAGCAGTACGTC.

This clonotype appeared a few times. The rearrangement uses TRBV7-9 and TRBJ2-2; 7 bases align to TRBD2. This CDR3 contains 17 residues. V lost 2 bases to trimming and J lost 3 bases; unmatched junction nucleotides: 9. CDR1 and CDR2 (germline): SEHNR, FQNEAQ (reference sequence). The DNA of the CDR3 is TGTGCCAGCAGCTTATGGGCTAGCGGCTCCTACACCGGGGAGCTGTTTTTT. Translation: CASSLWASGSYTGELFF.

The chain couples TRBV5-4 to TRBJ2-5; D not resolved. V was clipped by 5 bases and J by 0 bases, with 8 bases between them. Germline CDR1 is SGHNT and CDR2 is YYREEE (reference sequence). The length of the CDR3 is 13 residues. The CDR3: CASRAWYQETQYF. The DNA for the CDR3 is TGTGCCAGCAGGGCTTGGTACCAAGAGACCCAGTACTTC.

The rearrangement links TRBV20-1 to TRBJ1-6, with 8 bases aligning to TRBD1. The CDR3 spans 15 residues. The trim removed 0 bases at V and 10 bases at J, leaving 8 bases unmatched. CDR1 and CDR2 from the germline V gene are DFQATT and SNEGSKA (reference sequence). The CDR3 sequence is CSARDSQGVWSPLHF. The DNA of the CDR3 is TGCAGTGCTAGAGATTCACAGGGGGTCTGGTCACCCCTCCACTTT.

This clonotype was seen more than once but under ten times. The V gene is TRBV2, the J gene TRBJ1-1, with no clear D. V dropped 1 base and J dropped 1 base, with 4 bases sitting between them. The CDR3 spans 13 residues. Germline V gene lookup returns CDR1 SNHLY and CDR2 FYNNEI. The CDR3: CASSEEGNTEAFF. The DNA for the CDR3 is TGTGCCAGCAGTGAAGAAGGGAACACTGAAGCTTTCTTT.

In its sample, this clonotype was seen a few times. The rearrangement links TRBV7-2 to TRBJ1-5, with 7 bases that match TRBD1. The CDR3 length is 15 residues. The V and J ends lost 5 bases and 3 bases, in that order; junction bases with no gene match: 7. CDR1 is SGHTA, CDR2 FQGNSA, per germline. CDR3 residues: CASSPGQAYNQPQHF. In DNA form, the CDR3 reads TGTGCCAGCAGCCCCGGACAGGCCTACAATCAGCCCCAGCATTTT.

J is TRBJ2-2 and V is TRBV7-3; D uncertain. The germline V and J ends were trimmed by 5 bases and 3 bases, with 7 bases remaining between them. From germline, CDR1 is SGHTA and CDR2 FQGTGA. This CDR3 is 13 amino acids long. The CDR3 sequence is CASSPFYTGELFF. The CDR3 region has the DNA TGTGCCAGCAGCCCTTTCTACACCGGGGAGCTGTTTTTT.

At least ten counts were recorded for this clonotype. The rearrangement links TRBV7-2 to TRBJ2-1; D gene ambiguous. This CDR3 contains 15 residues. CDR1 and CDR2 (germline): SGHTA, FQGNSA. The V end lost 1 base, the J end lost 0 bases, and 7 bases lay between the germline ends. CDR3 sequence reads: CASSLESGSYNEQFF. The CDR3 nucleotides read TGTGCCAGCAGCTTAGAGTCTGGCTCCTACAATGAGCAGTTCTTC.

The chain recombines TRBV20-1 with TRBJ2-1, with a possible D match to TRBD1 (6 bases). Germline V gives CDR1 DFQATT, CDR2 SNEGSKA (reference sequence). This CDR3 is built from 13 residues. V was trimmed by 0 bases and J by 7 bases, leaving 10 bases between them. The CDR3 loop is CSARDRDKNEQFF. The CDR3 nucleotides are TGCAGTGCTAGAGATCGGGACAAAAATGAGCAGTTCTTC.

The chain carries TRBV6-1 and TRBJ2-1, with 8 nucleotides matching TRBD2. Trimming removed 6 bases from V and 8 bases from J; junction bases left unmatched: 9. The CDR3 contains 14 residues. Germline V CDR1 and CDR2: MNHNS, SASEGT. CDR3 DNA: TGTGCCAGCAGGATTAAGCGGGAGTTGTATGAGCAGTTCTTC. It codes for CASRIKRELYEQFF.

By frequency in the sample, this clonotype is medium-sized (0.01 to 0.1%). The rearrangement uses TRBV7-8 and TRBJ2-7, with 8 bases lining up with TRBD2. The V gene's germline CDR1 is SGHVS and CDR2 FQNEAQ. The CDR3 is 16 amino acids. The V segment lost 1 base and the J segment 5 bases; nucleotides outside the gene matches: 10. In DNA, the CDR3 is TGTGCCAGCAGCTTAGGGGGCGGGAGGTTGAGGGACGAGCAGTACGTC. Its translation is CASSLGGGRLRDEQYV.

This chain uses TRBV4-1 with TRBJ2-1, with 9 bases matching TRBD2. This CDR3 region has 17 residues. The V and J ends lost 3 bases and 2 bases, in that order; junction bases with no gene match: 8. The V gene's germline CDR1 is MGHRA and CDR2 YSYEKL. CDR3 protein: CASSQESGGPPYNEQFF. DNA for the CDR3: TGCGCCAGCAGCCAGGAGAGCGGGGGGCCCCCCTACAATGAGCAGTTCTTC.

The chain's CDR3 is CASSELQGFVPYEQYF. DNA for the CDR3: TGTGCCAGCAGTGAACTACAGGGGTTCGTTCCCTACGAGCAGTACTTC. The chain links TRBV27 to TRBJ2-7, with 7 nucleotides matching TRBD1. CDR3 length: 16 residues. Germline loops: CDR1 MNHEY, CDR2 SMNVEV (reference sequence). The junction had 12 bases not matched to a gene; V was cut back by 5 bases and J by 2 bases.